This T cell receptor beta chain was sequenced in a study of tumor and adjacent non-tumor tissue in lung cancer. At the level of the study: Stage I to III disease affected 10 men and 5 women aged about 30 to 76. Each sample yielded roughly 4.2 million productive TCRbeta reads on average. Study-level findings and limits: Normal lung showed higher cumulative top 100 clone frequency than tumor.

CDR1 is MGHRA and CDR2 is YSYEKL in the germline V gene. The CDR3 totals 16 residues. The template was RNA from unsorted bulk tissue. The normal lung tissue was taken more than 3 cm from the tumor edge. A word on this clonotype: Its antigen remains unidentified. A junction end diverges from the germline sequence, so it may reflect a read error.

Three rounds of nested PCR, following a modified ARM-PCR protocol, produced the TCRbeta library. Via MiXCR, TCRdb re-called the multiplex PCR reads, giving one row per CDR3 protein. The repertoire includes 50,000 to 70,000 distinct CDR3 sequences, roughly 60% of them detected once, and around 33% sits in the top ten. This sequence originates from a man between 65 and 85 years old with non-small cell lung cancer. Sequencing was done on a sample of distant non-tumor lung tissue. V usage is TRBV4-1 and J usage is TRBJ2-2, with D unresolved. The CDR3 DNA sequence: TGCGCCAACAGCCAAGAGGTTGTACGCGACACCGGAGAGCTGTTTTTT. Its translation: CANSQEVVRDTGELFF.